This T cell receptor (beta chain) was identified in a study of Graves' ophthalmopathy and Graves' hyperthyroidism. The authors amplified TCR beta CDR3 regions from RNA transcripts. Investigators did first-round RT-PCR with HTBI primers, then second-round multiplex PCR. TCRdb itself ran the multiplex PCR reads through MiXCR, one entry per CDR3 protein. The data show some 350,000 distinct CDR3 sequences, with about a sixth seen just once and 2% to 2.5% held by the top ten. CDR3 length equals 15 residues. In germline, CDR1 is SGHRS, CDR2 YFSETQ. V lost 1 base to trimming and J lost 0 bases, with 10 bases between them.

J is TRBJ1-1 and V is TRBV5-1; D possibly corresponds to TRBD1 (6 bases). The specimen sequenced was peripheral blood. This TCR came from an adult woman with stable Graves' hyperthyroidism. CDR3 bases: TGCGCCAGCAGCTTGACAGGGCTGCTGAACACTGAAGCTTTCTTT. Its translation is CASSLTGLLNTEAFF.